This T cell receptor (beta chain) was identified in a study of cytomegalovirus exposure and HLA in healthy donors. Points from the study as a whole: Common viral pathogens seemed to be connected with several of the most significant clusters, according to a later analysis. It was reportedly the case that the classifier diagnosed cytomegalovirus status with high specificity and sensitivity. Earlier analysis looked at TCR beta V segments, and most were productive about 87% or about 30% of the time.

The V gene's germline CDR1 is SGHRS and CDR2 YFSETQ. This CDR3 contains 15 residues. J was trimmed by 6 bases and V by 1 base; bases with no gene match: 7. Turning to this clone: Its antigen is unknown.

Use of 60 Vbeta and 13 Jbeta primers characterized the PCR. This table comes from immunoSEQ multiplex PCR, and its TCRdb copy is limited to in-frame clones, with some not included. The sample carries some 120,000 clones, roughly 78% recorded once. This sequence was found in a man aged 35 to 55 in good health and CMV-seronegative. The V and J genes are TRBV5-1 and TRBJ2-1, with TRBD1 identical over 7 bases. The material sequenced was PBMCs. The chain's CDR3 is CASSLRQGLSNEQFF. The DNA for the CDR3 is TGCGCCAGCAGCTTGCGACAGGGTCTCTCCAATGAGCAGTTCTTC.